These 9 T cell receptor beta chains originate from one sample sequenced in a study of response to subunit inactivated influenza vaccine. A single record per CDR3 protein comes from TCRdb applying MiXCR to the RT-PCR reads. The repertoire holds around 190,000 distinct CDR3 sequences, with 9.2% as singletons. The sample here was non-naive T cells sorted from PBMCs, taken on the day of vaccination. All receptors come from a middle-aged man who received an inactivated influenza vaccine.

This clonotype was counted ten times or more. The gene calls are TRBV14 and TRBJ2-7, with TRBD2 matching over 10 bases. After removal of 4 bases from V and 2 bases from J, the junction contained 8 bases not matched to a gene. CDR1 is SGHDN, CDR2 FVKESK, per germline. The CDR3 spans 16 residues. CDR3 loop: CASSRDRLAGTYEQYF. The DNA for the CDR3 is TGTGCCAGCAGCCGTGACCGACTAGCGGGTACCTACGAGCAGTACTTC.

The chain recombines TRBV25-1 with TRBJ1-3, with D possibly TRBD1 on 5 matching bases. The CDR3 consists of 15 residues. Germline V gene lookup returns CDR1 MGHDK and CDR2 SYGVNS. Trimming removed 6 bases from V and 0 bases from J, with 12 bases in between. CDR3 DNA: TGTGCCAGCAGCGTCCGGGGGGGCTCTGGAAACACCATATATTTT. Encoded protein: CASSVRGGSGNTIYF. Complete variable domain (other parts from reference TRBV25-1 and TRBJ1-3): EADIYQTPRYLVIGTGKKITLECSQTMGHDKMYWYQQDPGMELHLIHYSYGVNSTEKGDLSSESTVSRIRTEHFPLTLESARPSHTSQYLCASSVRGGSGNTIYFGEGSWLTVV.

The gene calls are TRBV9 and TRBJ2-5, with 11 bases that match TRBD2. Germline values: CDR1 SGDLS, CDR2 YYNGEE. V was clipped by 0 bases and J by 5 bases; unmatched bases: 3. The CDR3 is 15 amino acids. The CDR3 DNA is TGTGCCAGCAGCGTAGTAGCGGGAGGGATGGAGACCCAGTACTTC. Amino acids: CASSVVAGGMETQYF.

The J gene is TRBJ1-3, the V gene TRBV6-5; D unclear. This CDR3 has 16 residues. V was shortened by 1 base and J by 0 bases, with 10 bases between the two germline ends. Germline CDR1 MNHEY, CDR2 SVGAGI. The CDR3 here is CASSYLRRPSGNTIYF. DNA of the CDR3: TGTGCCAGCAGTTACTTGCGACGTCCCTCTGGAAACACCATATATTTT.

This clonotype came up many times. CDR3 loop: CSGKPVDYNEQFF. The CDR3 nucleotides read TGCAGCGGTAAACCCGTCGACTACAATGAGCAGTTCTTC. The chain employs TRBV29-1 and TRBJ2-1; D is undetermined. The CDR3 length is 13 residues. In germline, CDR1 is SQVTM, CDR2 ANQGSEA. The germline V and J ends were trimmed by 7 bases and 3 bases, with 13 bases remaining between them.

The chain recombines TRBV18 with TRBJ2-5; maybe TRBD1 (5 bases). The V gene lost 6 bases and the J gene lost 0 bases, with 11 bases spanning the gap. The CDR3 length is 14 residues. Germline loops: CDR1 KGHSH, CDR2 LQKENI. The CDR3 nucleotides are TGTGCCAGCTCCCCAGACAGCTACCAAGAGACCCAGTACTTC. Its translation is CASSPDSYQETQYF.

This clonotype occurred many times. CDR3 in amino acids: CATSRPGYYEQYF. The CDR3 DNA follows: TGTGCCACCAGCAGACCCGGTTACTACGAGCAGTACTTC. The gene calls are TRBV15 and TRBJ2-7; D unclear. This CDR3 has 13 residues. Per the germline V gene, CDR1 is LNHNV and CDR2 is YYDKDF (reference sequence). V lost 2 bases and J 3 bases, leaving 8 bases between the germline ends. Supplemented by reference TRBV15 and TRBJ2-7, the full variable domain reads DAMVIQNPRYQVTQFGKPVTLSCSQTLNHNVMYWYQQKSSQAPKLLFHYYDKDFNNEADTPDNFQSRRPNTSFCFLDIRSPGLGDTAMYLCATSRPGYYEQYFGPGTRLTVT.

The chain employs TRBV14 and TRBJ2-7, with D possibly being TRBD1 (6 bases). The CDR3 length is 13 residues. The V and J ends lost 5 bases and 6 bases respectively, with 14 bases between them. Germline V gene lookup returns CDR1 SGHDN and CDR2 FVKESK. This CDR3 is CASSWTERAEQYF. The DNA for the CDR3 is TGTGCCAGCAGCTGGACAGAAAGGGCCGAGCAGTACTTC.

The chain carries TRBV28 and TRBJ2-7; D is perhaps TRBD1 (6 bases). This CDR3 contains 15 residues. V shed 5 bases and J shed 5 bases, with 19 bases lying between them. Looked up from germline, CDR1 is MDHEN and CDR2 is SYDVKM. The CDR3 protein is CASSQSTGKANEQYF. The CDR3, as DNA: TGTGCCAGCAGTCAGTCCACAGGGAAGGCGAACGAGCAGTACTTC.